One sample yielded the 17 T cell receptor beta chains listed below, sequenced in a study of PD-1 blockade in classical Hodgkin lymphoma. Stated time point: cycle 4 day 1 (C4D1), after about 6 weeks of nivolumab. Exposure to brentuximab vedotin varied, and each patient had relapsed following autologous stem cell transplantation. The repertoire was sequenced with immunoSEQ multiplex PCR; TCRdb's copy has only in-frame clones and lacks some. The data show tens of thousands of clones, more than 80% seen once. The source material was peripheral blood mononuclear cells (PBMCs), sampled before the fourth cycle of nivolumab. The receptors come from a human donor with classical Hodgkin lymphoma.

The genes are TRBV5-1 and TRBJ2-1; tentative D call: TRBD2 (6 bases). The CDR3 is made up of 16 amino acids. Trimming stripped 4 bases from V and 0 bases from J, with 14 bases between. Germline V lookup: CDR1 SGHRS, CDR2 YFSETQ. In DNA, the CDR3 is TGCGCCAGCAGCCGCCAAGGGAGGAGCTCCTACAATGAGCAGTTCTTC. This sequence encodes CASSRQGRSSYNEQFF.

This clone showed up just once. A junction end diverges from the germline sequence, so it may reflect a read error. DNA for the CDR3: TGTGCCAGCACCTTAGGGGCAGTAGGCAATGAGCAGTTCTTC. Its protein is CASTLGAVGNEQFF. This chain uses TRBV7-8 with TRBJ2-1; the D gene is possibly TRBD1 (5 bases). The length of the CDR3 is 14 residues. Per the germline V gene, CDR1 is SGHVS and CDR2 is FQNEAQ.

The rearrangement uses TRBV5-1 and TRBJ1-3; perhaps TRBD1 as D (6 bases). The CDR3 is 16 amino acids. Germline values: CDR1 SGHRS, CDR2 YFSETQ. V lost 2 bases, J lost 2 bases, and 14 bases lay in between. CDR3 DNA: TGCGCCAGCAGCTTCTCAGGGGCAAGAACTGGAAACACCATATATTTT. Translating it yields CASSFSGARTGNTIYF. Full variable domain (rest looked up from reference TRBV5-1 and TRBJ1-3): KAGVTQTPRYLIKTRGQQVTLSCSPISGHRSVSWYQQTPGQGLQFLFEYFSETQRNKGNFPGRFSGRQFSNSRSEMNVSTLELGDSALYLCASSFSGARTGNTIYFGEGSWLTVV.

The chain joins TRBV5-1 to TRBJ1-1; D gene ambiguous. V lost 2 bases and J lost 0, with 8 bases in between. CDR1 SGHRS and CDR2 YFSETQ come from the germline V gene. CDR3 length equals 14 residues. CDR3 in amino acids: CASSFWSVNTEAFF. The CDR3, as DNA: TGCGCCAGCAGCTTCTGGTCCGTGAACACTGAAGCTTTCTTT.

The chain is built from TRBV5-1 and TRBJ2-7; D could derive from TRBD1 or TRBD2 (5 bases each). Germline lookup yields CDR1 SGHRS and CDR2 YFSETQ. V shed 4 bases and J shed 0 bases, with 20 bases lying between them. The CDR3 runs 17 residues. CDR3 amino acids: CASSGPLGPPSSYEQYF. The CDR3, as DNA: TGCGCCAGCAGCGGCCCCCTGGGACCACCCAGCTCCTACGAGCAGTACTTC. Complete variable domain (other parts from reference TRBV5-1 and TRBJ2-7): KAGVTQTPRYLIKTRGQQVTLSCSPISGHRSVSWYQQTPGQGLQFLFEYFSETQRNKGNFPGRFSGRQFSNSRSEMNVSTLELGDSALYLCASSGPLGPPSSYEQYFGPGTRLTVT.

The sample holds one count of this clone. V is TRBV9 and J is TRBJ2-1, with D unclear. V was trimmed by 0 bases and J by 0 bases, leaving 10 bases between them. The CDR3 consists of 16 residues. Germline V lookup: CDR1 SGDLS, CDR2 YYNGEE. The DNA of the CDR3 is TGTGCCAGCAGCGTAGATCCCACTAACTCCTACAATGAGCAGTTCTTC. It is translated as CASSVDPTNSYNEQFF.

This clone is a singleton in its sample. This chain joins TRBV6-5 and TRBJ2-1; 7 bases are a match to TRBD2. Germline V gives CDR1 MNHEY, CDR2 SVGAGI. V was clipped by 8 bases and J by 2 bases; unmatched bases: 9. The CDR3 length is 15 residues. The CDR3 protein is CASRSGDWPYNEQFF. CDR3 DNA sequence: TGTGCCAGCCGGAGCGGGGATTGGCCCTACAATGAGCAGTTCTTC.

V is TRBV14 and J is TRBJ1-4; 8 bases fit TRBD1. The CDR3 has 19 residues. Germline V CDR1 and CDR2: SGHDN, FVKESK. V was pared by 0 bases and J by 0 bases, with 9 bases of the junction left unmatched. CDR3 nucleotides: TGTGCCAGCAGCCAAGATCGGACAGGGAACTCTGCAACTAATGAAAAACTGTTTTTT. Translating it yields CASSQDRTGNSATNEKLFF.

The V gene is TRBV7-9, the J gene TRBJ1-4; D gene uncertain. CDR1 is SEHNR and CDR2 is FQNEAQ in the germline V gene (reference sequence). Trimming took off 0 bases at V and 3 bases at J, with 11 bases between the two ends. The CDR3 sequence is 16 residues long. As DNA, the CDR3 is TGTGCCAGCAGCTTAGCGGTGGGAGGGTCTAATGAAAAACTGTTTTTT. It translates to CASSLAVGGSNEKLFF.

The J gene is TRBJ2-7, the V gene TRBV27; D perhaps matches TRBD1 (6 bases). Deletions cut 0 bases from V and 2 bases from J, with 8 bases between. Per germline, CDR1 MNHEY and CDR2 SMNVEV (reference sequence). CDR3 length equals 14 residues. The CDR3 region is CASSLSQGPYEQYF. CDR3 DNA sequence: TGTGCCAGCAGTTTATCGCAGGGGCCCTACGAGCAGTACTTC.

J is TRBJ2-7 and V is TRBV7-8, with D maybe TRBD1 (5 bases). Trimming shortened V by 3 bases and J by 6 bases, and 12 bases separated the two germline ends. Germline loops: CDR1 SGHVS, CDR2 FQNEAQ. The CDR3 sequence is 13 residues long. CDR3 nucleotide sequence: TGTGCCAGCAGCTTGGGAACAGGAAGCGAGCAGTACTTC. The encoded protein is CASSLGTGSEQYF.

The V gene is TRBV7-9, the J gene TRBJ2-1, with 15 positions matching TRBD2. The trim removed 1 base at V and 7 bases at J, leaving 11 bases unmatched. From germline, CDR1 is SEHNR and CDR2 FQNEAQ (reference sequence). CDR3 size: 19 residues. CDR3 sequence reads: CASSLGFGLAGGPGNEQFF. Written as DNA, the CDR3 is TGTGCCAGCAGCTTAGGGTTTGGACTAGCGGGAGGGCCCGGAAATGAGCAGTTCTTC.

This sequence joins TRBV4-1 and TRBJ2-7; 7 nucleotides line up with TRBD2. This CDR3 contains 14 residues. J was trimmed by 2 bases and V by 4 bases; bases with no gene match: 5. Germline values: CDR1 MGHRA, CDR2 YSYEKL. CDR3 DNA sequence: TGCGCCAGCAGCCCGGGCGGGGGAACCTACGAGCAGTACTTC. It translates to CASSPGGGTYEQYF.

The gene calls are TRBV27 and TRBJ2-7, with TRBD2 identical over 8 bases. Trimming removed 2 bases from V and 0 bases from J; junction bases left unmatched: 3. Germline CDR1 MNHEY, CDR2 SMNVEV (reference sequence). The length of the CDR3 is 15 residues. CDR3 amino acids: CASSLGGGSSYEQYF. CDR3 nucleotide sequence: TGTGCCAGCAGTTTAGGCGGGGGGAGCTCCTACGAGCAGTACTTC.

This clone was observed once. The gene calls are TRBV27 and TRBJ1-5; tentatively, D is TRBD1 (6 bases). Trimming took 0 bases from V and 3 from J, leaving 9 bases between them. CDR1 MNHEY and CDR2 SMNVEV come from the germline V gene (reference sequence). The length of the CDR3 is 15 residues. CDR3 DNA: TGTGCCAGCAGTTTATCGGGGGACATCAATCAGCCCCAGCATTTT. Its translation: CASSLSGDINQPQHF.

V gene TRBV28 combines with J gene TRBJ1-5; D not resolved. Germline V gene data show CDR1 as MDHEN and CDR2 as SYDVKM. There are 12 residues in the CDR3. Deletions cut 6 bases from V and 1 base from J, with 4 bases between. The chain's CDR3 is CASRDSNQPQHF. The CDR3 bases are TGTGCCAGCAGGGACAGCAATCAGCCCCAGCATTTT.

The chain joins TRBV15 to TRBJ2-5; D is uncertain. V was trimmed by 5 bases and J by 3 bases, leaving 16 bases between them. The CDR3 totals 15 residues. The germline gives CDR1 LNHNV, CDR2 YYDKDF (reference sequence). The CDR3 sequence: CATSPTFYFEETQYF. DNA of the CDR3: TGTGCCACCAGCCCAACCTTCTACTTCGAAGAGACCCAGTACTTC.